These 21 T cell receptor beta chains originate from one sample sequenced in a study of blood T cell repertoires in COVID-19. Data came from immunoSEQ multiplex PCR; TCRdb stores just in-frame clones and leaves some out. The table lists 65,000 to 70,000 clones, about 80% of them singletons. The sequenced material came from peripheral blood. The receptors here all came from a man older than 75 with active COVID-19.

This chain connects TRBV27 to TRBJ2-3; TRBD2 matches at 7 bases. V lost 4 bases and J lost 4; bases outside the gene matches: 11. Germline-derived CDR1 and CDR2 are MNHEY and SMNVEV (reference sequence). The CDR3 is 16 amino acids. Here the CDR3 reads CASSSQTSRRADTQYF. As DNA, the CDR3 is TGTGCCAGCAGTTCCCAGACTAGCCGGAGGGCAGATACGCAGTATTTT.

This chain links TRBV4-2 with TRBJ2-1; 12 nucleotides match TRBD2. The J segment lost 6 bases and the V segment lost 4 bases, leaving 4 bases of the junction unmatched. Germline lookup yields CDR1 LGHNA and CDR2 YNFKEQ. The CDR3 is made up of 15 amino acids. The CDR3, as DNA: TGTGCCAGCAGCCTACTAGCGGGAGGTCCCAATGAGCAGTTCTTC. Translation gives CASSLLAGGPNEQFF.

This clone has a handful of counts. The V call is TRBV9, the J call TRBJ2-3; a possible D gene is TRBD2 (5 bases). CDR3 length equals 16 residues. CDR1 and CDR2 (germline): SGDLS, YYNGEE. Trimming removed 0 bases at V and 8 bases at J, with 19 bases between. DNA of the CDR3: TGTGCCAGCAGCGTAGATGGGGAGCTGAGGTTCGGTACGCAGTATTTT. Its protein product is CASSVDGELRFGTQYF.

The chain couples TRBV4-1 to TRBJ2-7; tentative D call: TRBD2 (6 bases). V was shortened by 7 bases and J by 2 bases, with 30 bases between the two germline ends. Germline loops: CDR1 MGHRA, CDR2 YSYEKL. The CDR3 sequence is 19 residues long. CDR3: CASTIKVFLGGGSAYEQYF. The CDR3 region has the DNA TGCGCCAGCACCATCAAGGTTTTTTTGGGAGGAGGATCGGCCTACGAGCAGTACTTC.

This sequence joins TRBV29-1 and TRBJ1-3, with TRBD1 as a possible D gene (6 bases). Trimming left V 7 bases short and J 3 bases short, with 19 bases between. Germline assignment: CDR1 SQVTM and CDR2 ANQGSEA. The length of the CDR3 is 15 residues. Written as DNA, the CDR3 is TGCAGCGCCGTAGACACAGGGTTCGGTGGAAACACCATATATTTT. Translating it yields CSAVDTGFGGNTIYF.

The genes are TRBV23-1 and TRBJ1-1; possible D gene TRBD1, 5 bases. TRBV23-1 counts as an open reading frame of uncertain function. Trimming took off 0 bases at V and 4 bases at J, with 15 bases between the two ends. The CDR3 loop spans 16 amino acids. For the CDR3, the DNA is TGCGCCAGCAGTCAATCGAACAGCCAGGGAAGCACTGAAGCTTTCTTT. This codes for CASSQSNSQGSTEAFF.

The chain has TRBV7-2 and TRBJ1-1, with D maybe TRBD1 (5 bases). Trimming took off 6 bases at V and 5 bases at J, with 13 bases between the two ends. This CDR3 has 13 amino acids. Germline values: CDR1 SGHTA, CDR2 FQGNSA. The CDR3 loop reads CASSLQGGTEAFF. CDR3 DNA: TGTGCCAGCAGTTTGCAGGGTGGAACTGAAGCTTTCTTT.

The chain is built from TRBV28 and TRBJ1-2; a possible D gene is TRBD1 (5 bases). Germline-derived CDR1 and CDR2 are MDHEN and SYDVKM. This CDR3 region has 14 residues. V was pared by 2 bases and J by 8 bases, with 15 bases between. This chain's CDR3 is CASSLEAGLFGYTF. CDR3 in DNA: TGTGCCAGCAGTTTAGAAGCAGGGTTATTCGGCTACACCTTC.

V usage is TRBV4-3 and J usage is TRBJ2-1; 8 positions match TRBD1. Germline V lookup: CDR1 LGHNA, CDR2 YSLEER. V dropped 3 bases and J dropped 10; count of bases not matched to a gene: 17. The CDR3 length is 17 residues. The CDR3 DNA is TGCGCCAGCAGCCAGGGTACTTTGACAGGGGCCCGGATCGAGCAGTTCTTC. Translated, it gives CASSQGTLTGARIEQFF.

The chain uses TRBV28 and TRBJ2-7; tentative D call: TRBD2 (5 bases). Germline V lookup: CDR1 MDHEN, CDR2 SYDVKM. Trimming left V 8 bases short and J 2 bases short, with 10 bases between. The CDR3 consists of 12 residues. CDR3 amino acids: CASRSRAYEQYF. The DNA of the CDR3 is TGTGCCAGCCGGTCGCGGGCCTACGAGCAGTACTTC.

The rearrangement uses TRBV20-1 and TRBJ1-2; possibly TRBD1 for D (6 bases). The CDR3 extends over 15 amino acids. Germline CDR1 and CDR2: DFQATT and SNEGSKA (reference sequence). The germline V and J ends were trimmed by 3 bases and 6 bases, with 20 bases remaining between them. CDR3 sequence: CSASRGWGEENGYTF. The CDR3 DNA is TGCAGTGCTAGTAGGGGGTGGGGTGAGGAAAATGGCTACACCTTC.

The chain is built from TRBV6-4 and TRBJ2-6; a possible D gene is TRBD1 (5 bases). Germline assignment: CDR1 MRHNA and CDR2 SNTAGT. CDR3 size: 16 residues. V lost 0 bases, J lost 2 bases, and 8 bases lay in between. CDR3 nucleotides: TGTGCCAGCAGTGACTCGGGCAGGGCTGGGGCCAACGTCCTGACTTTC. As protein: CASSDSGRAGANVLTF.

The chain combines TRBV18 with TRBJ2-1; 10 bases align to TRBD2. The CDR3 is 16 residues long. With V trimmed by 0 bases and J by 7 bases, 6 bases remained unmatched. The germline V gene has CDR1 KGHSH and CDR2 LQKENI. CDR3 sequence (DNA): TGTGCCAGCTCACCACCGGGACTAGCGTTTCGTAATGAGCAGTTCTTC. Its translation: CASSPPGLAFRNEQFF.

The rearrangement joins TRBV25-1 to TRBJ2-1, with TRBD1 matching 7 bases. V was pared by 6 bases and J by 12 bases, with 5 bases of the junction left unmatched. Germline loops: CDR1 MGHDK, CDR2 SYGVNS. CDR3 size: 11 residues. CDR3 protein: CASRNTGVQFF. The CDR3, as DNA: TGTGCCAGCAGGAACACAGGGGTGCAGTTCTTC. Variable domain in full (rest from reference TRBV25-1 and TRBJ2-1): EADIYQTPRYLVIGTGKKITLECSQTMGHDKMYWYQQDPGMELHLIHYSYGVNSTEKGDLSSESTVSRIRTEHFPLTLESARPSHTSQYLCASRNTGVQFFGPGTRLTVL.

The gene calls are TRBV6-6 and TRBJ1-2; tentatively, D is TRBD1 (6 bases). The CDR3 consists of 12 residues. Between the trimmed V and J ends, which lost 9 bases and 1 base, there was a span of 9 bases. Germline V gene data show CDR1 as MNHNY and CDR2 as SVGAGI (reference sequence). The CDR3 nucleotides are TGTGCCAGTACGGACAGTAACTATGGCTACACCTTC. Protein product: CASTDSNYGYTF.

The CDR3, as DNA: TGTGCCAGCTCAGTGACAGGGAGTTCCTACAATGAGCAGTTCTTC. This gives the protein CASSVTGSSYNEQFF. The rearrangement links TRBV18 to TRBJ2-1; 7 bases are a match to TRBD1. The CDR3 contains 15 residues. Losses at the gene ends were 5 bases for V and 1 base for J; bases not matched to a gene: 5. Germline CDR1 KGHSH, CDR2 LQKENI.

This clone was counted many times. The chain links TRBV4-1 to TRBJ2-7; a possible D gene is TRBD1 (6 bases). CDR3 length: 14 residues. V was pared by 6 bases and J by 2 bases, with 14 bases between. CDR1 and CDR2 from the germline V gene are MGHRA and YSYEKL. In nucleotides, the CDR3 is TGCGCCAGCAGACAAAGGACAGAAGCCTACGAGCAGTACTTC. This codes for CASRQRTEAYEQYF.

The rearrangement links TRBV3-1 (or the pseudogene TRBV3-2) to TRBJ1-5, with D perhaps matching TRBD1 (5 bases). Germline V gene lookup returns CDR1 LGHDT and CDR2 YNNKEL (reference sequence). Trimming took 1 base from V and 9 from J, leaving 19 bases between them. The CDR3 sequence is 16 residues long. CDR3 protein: CASSQAGVGVGRPQHF. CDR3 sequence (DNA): TGTGCCAGCAGCCAAGCGGGGGTCGGGGTCGGTAGGCCCCAGCATTTT.

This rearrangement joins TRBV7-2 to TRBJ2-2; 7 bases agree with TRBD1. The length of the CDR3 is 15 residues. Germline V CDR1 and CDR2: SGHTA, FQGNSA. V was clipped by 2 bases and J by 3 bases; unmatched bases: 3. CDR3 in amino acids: CASSLKTGYTGELFF. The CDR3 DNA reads TGTGCCAGCAGCTTAAAGACAGGGTACACCGGGGAGCTGTTTTTT. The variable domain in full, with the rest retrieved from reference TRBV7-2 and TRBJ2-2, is GAGVSQSPSNKVTEKGKDVELRCDPISGHTALYWYRQSLGQGLEFLIYFQGNSAPDKSGLPSDRFSAERTGGSVSTLTIQRTQQEDSAVYLCASSLKTGYTGELFFGEGSRLTVL.

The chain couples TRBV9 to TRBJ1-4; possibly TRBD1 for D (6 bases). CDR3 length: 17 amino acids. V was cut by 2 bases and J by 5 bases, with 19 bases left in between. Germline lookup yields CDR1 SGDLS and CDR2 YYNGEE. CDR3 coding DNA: TGTGCCAGCAGCGTCGGTCGGGACATCATCGGGAATGAAAAACTGTTTTTT. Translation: CASSVGRDIIGNEKLFF.

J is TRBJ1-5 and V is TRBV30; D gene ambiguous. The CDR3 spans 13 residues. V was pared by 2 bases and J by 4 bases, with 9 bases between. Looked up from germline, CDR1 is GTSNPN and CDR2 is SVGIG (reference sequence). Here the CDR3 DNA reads TGTGCCTGGAGTACGAGGGAGAATCAGCCCCAGCATTTT. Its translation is CAWSTRENQPQHF.